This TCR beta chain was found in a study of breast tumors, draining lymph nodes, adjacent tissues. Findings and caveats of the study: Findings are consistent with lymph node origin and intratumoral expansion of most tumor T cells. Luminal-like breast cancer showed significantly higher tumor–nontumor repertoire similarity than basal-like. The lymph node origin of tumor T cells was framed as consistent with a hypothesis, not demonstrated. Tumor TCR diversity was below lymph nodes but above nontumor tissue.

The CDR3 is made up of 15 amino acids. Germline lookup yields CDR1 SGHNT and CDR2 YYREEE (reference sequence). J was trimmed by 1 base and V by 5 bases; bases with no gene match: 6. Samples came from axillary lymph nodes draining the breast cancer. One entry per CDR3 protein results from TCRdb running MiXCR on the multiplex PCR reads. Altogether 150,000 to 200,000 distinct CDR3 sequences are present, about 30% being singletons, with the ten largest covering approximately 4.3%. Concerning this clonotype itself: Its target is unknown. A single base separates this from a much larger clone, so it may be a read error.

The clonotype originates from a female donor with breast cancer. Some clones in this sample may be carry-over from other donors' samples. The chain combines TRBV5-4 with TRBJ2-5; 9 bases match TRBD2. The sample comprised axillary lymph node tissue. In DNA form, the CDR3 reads TGTGCCAGCAGTCGGACTAGCGCGATCCAAGAGACCCAGTACTTC. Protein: CASSRTSAIQETQYF.